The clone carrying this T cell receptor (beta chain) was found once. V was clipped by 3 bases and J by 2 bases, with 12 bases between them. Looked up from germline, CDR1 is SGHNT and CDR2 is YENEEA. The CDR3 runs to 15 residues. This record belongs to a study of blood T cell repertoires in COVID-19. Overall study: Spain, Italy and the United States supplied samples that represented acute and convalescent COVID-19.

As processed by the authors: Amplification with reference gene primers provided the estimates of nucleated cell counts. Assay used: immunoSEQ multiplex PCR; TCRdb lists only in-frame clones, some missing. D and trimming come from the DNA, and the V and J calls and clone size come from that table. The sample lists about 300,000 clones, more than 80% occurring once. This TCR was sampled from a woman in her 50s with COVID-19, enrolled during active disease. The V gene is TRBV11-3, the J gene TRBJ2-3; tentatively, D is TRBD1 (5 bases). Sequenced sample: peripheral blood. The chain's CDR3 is CASSFKGSNTDTQYF. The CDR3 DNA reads TGTGCCAGCAGCTTTAAGGGGTCAAACACAGATACGCAGTATTTT. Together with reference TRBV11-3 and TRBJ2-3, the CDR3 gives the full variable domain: EAGVVQSPRYKIIEKKQPVAFWCNPISGHNTLYWYLQNLGQGPELLIRYENEEAVDDSQLPKDRFSAERLKGVDSTLKIQPAELGDSAVYLCASSFKGSNTDTQYFGPGTRLTVL.